These 24 T cell receptor beta chains originate from one sample sequenced in a study of blood T cell repertoires in COVID-19. Repertoires were generated with immunoSEQ multiplex PCR, while TCRdb's copy carries only in-frame clones and drops some. The sample has 410,000 or so clones; about nine tenths are singletons. Sequenced sample: peripheral blood. Every receptor here comes from a woman aged 40 to 49 with COVID-19, enrolled during active disease.

This clone was recorded only once. Other DNA sequences in the same sample also yield this CDR3. V is TRBV5-6 and J is TRBJ1-5; weak D call: TRBD1 (5 bases). The CDR3 sequence is 14 residues long. Trimming removed 0 bases at V and 4 bases at J, with 8 bases between. The germline CDR1 and CDR2 sequences are SGHDT and YYEEEE. For the CDR3, the DNA is TGTGCCAGCAGCTTGGGACAGTTAAATCAGCCCCAGCATTTT. Its translation: CASSLGQLNQPQHF. Full variable domain (remainder filled in from reference TRBV5-6 and TRBJ1-5): DAGVTQSPTHLIKTRGQQVTLRCSPKSGHDTVSWYQQALGQGPQFIFQYYEEEERQRGNFPDRFSGHQFPNYSSELNVNALLLGDSALYLCASSLGQLNQPQHFGDGTRLSIL.

Regarding this clone: The sample has other DNA sequences that encode this CDR3 too. J is TRBJ2-1 and V is TRBV6-5; TRBD2 matches at 14 bases. The CDR3 is made up of 15 amino acids. Germline lookup yields CDR1 MNHEY and CDR2 SVGAGI. V lost 6 bases to trimming and J lost 4 bases; unmatched junction nucleotides: 2. In DNA form, the CDR3 reads TGTGCCAGCAGCCGGACTAGCGGGGGGTACAATGAGCAGTTCTTC. As protein: CASSRTSGGYNEQFF.

The chain uses TRBV19 and TRBJ1-1; D unclear. Germline V gene data show CDR1 as LNHDA and CDR2 as SQIVND (reference sequence). V was cut by 7 bases and J by 3 bases, with 12 bases left in between. This CDR3 is built from 13 residues. The CDR3 region has the DNA TGTGCCAGTAACCAGGATTTGTACACTGAAGCTTTCTTT. The encoded protein is CASNQDLYTEAFF.

The rearrangement uses TRBV29-1 and TRBJ1-1; 8 bases match TRBD1. The germline gives CDR1 SQVTM, CDR2 ANQGSEA. There are 13 residues in the CDR3. V shed 7 bases and J 3 bases; nucleotides not matched to a gene: 7. In DNA form, the CDR3 reads TGCAGCGCTAGAACACAGGGGGACACTGAAGCTTTCTTT. It encodes CSARTQGDTEAFF.

The V call is TRBV29-1, the J call TRBJ1-2; a possible D gene is TRBD1 (6 bases). CDR3 length: 16 amino acids. Germline V gives CDR1 SQVTM, CDR2 ANQGSEA. V was shortened by 0 bases and J by 2 bases, with 16 bases between the two germline ends. The chain's CDR3 is CSVEDRVGRGNYGYTF. DNA of the CDR3: TGCAGCGTTGAAGATCGAGTGGGCAGGGGAAACTATGGCTACACCTTC.

This sequence joins TRBV18 and TRBJ2-3; possible D gene TRBD2, 6 bases. Deletions cut 2 bases from V and 3 bases from J, with 18 bases between. Germline CDR1 reads KGHSH; CDR2 reads LQKENI. This CDR3 is built from 17 residues. The CDR3 here is CASSPKRRDFGTDTQYF. The CDR3 DNA reads as TGTGCCAGCTCACCAAAACGGCGGGACTTCGGTACAGATACGCAGTATTTT.

The chain recombines TRBV9 with TRBJ2-1; TRBD2 matches 10 bases. The germline V gene encodes CDR1 SGDLS and CDR2 YYNGEE. The ends lost 0 bases at V and 10 bases at J; junction bases unmatched: 7. The CDR3 runs to 15 residues. Here the CDR3 reads CASSVDIAGGQEQFF. DNA of the CDR3: TGTGCCAGCAGCGTAGATATAGCGGGGGGCCAGGAGCAGTTCTTC.

A word on this clone: In the same sample, other DNA sequences code for this CDR3. The rearrangement joins TRBV28 to TRBJ2-7; D uncertain. The CDR3 sequence is 12 residues long. V was clipped by 6 bases and J by 0 bases, with 6 bases between them. Per the germline V gene, CDR1 is MDHEN and CDR2 is SYDVKM. The CDR3 DNA reads TGTGCCAGCAGCCAAATCTCCTACGAGCAGTACTTC. Translating gives CASSQISYEQYF.

V and J are TRBV29-1 and TRBJ2-7; D unresolved. V was shortened by 7 bases and J by 7 bases, with 17 bases between the two germline ends. CDR1 SQVTM and CDR2 ANQGSEA come from the germline V gene. CDR3 length: 12 amino acids. The CDR3 is CSAGLNAGEQYF. In DNA form, the CDR3 reads TGCAGCGCCGGGTTAAACGCCGGGGAGCAGTACTTC.

This clone came up once. The rearrangement links TRBV28 to TRBJ2-5; TRBD2 agrees at 8 bases. With V trimmed by 3 bases and J by 0 bases, 3 bases remained unmatched. This CDR3 has 15 residues. The germline V gene has CDR1 MDHEN and CDR2 SYDVKM. CDR3 protein: CASSFGGGYQETQYF. Here the CDR3 DNA reads TGTGCCAGCAGTTTCGGGGGGGGGTACCAAGAGACCCAGTACTTC.

The V call is TRBV4-3, the J call TRBJ1-2; TRBD1 is a possible D gene (6 bases). CDR1 and CDR2 (germline): LGHNA, YSLEER. V was shortened by 0 bases and J by 5 bases, with 10 bases between the two germline ends. This CDR3 contains 14 residues. The CDR3 loop reads CASSQEQGWYGYTF. CDR3 nucleotide sequence: TGCGCCAGCAGCCAAGAACAGGGTTGGTATGGCTACACCTTC.

The chain joins TRBV6-2 or TRBV6-3 to TRBJ1-5, with 9 positions matching TRBD1. There are 14 residues in the CDR3. From germline, CDR1 is MNHEY and CDR2 SVGEGT. J was trimmed by 7 bases and V by 3 bases; bases with no gene match: 4. This CDR3 is CASSYRTGDQPQHF. CDR3 in DNA: TGTGCCAGCAGTTATCGGACAGGGGACCAGCCCCAGCATTTT.

The chain carries TRBV3-1 (or the pseudogene TRBV3-2) and TRBJ2-3; 9 nucleotides line up with TRBD1. V shed 5 bases and J 4 bases; nucleotides not matched to a gene: 19. Per germline, CDR1 LGHDT and CDR2 YNNKEL (reference sequence). The CDR3 is 19 residues long. CDR3 residues: CASSSSGQGFKRYADTQYF. CDR3 coding DNA: TGTGCCAGCAGCTCATCGGGACAGGGATTTAAAAGGTACGCAGATACGCAGTATTTT.

The chain recombines TRBV6-5 with TRBJ2-3, with 10 bases identical to TRBD2. The CDR3 loop spans 16 amino acids. CDR1 and CDR2 (germline): MNHEY, SVGAGI. J was trimmed by 1 base and V by 2 bases; bases with no gene match: 3. The CDR3 spells CASSYRGTSGTDTQYF. For the CDR3, the DNA is TGTGCCAGCAGTTACCGCGGGACTAGCGGCACAGATACGCAGTATTTT.

J is TRBJ1-1 and V is TRBV30, with 8 bases identical to TRBD1. Germline trimming cut 2 bases from V and 5 bases from J; bases unmatched to any gene: 10. This CDR3 spans 15 amino acids. From germline, CDR1 is GTSNPN and CDR2 SVGIG (reference sequence). CDR3 coding DNA: TGTGCCTGGAGTCCCAAGACAGGGGAGCGGACTGAAGCTTTCTTT. Translating gives CAWSPKTGERTEAFF.

The chain combines TRBV27 with TRBJ1-4; tentatively, D is TRBD1 (6 bases). V lost 5 bases and J 8 bases, leaving 21 bases between the germline ends. The CDR3 has 16 residues. Germline V gene lookup returns CDR1 MNHEY and CDR2 SMNVEV (reference sequence). The CDR3 protein is CASSVRGNREGEKLFF. CDR3 DNA: TGTGCCAGCAGTGTACGGGGTAACAGGGAAGGCGAAAAACTGTTTTTT.

Only one count was recorded for this clone. The chain links TRBV15 to TRBJ1-5; weak D call: TRBD1 (5 bases). Germline V gives CDR1 LNHNV, CDR2 YYDKDF (reference sequence). V lost 2 bases to trimming and J lost 5 bases, with 19 bases between them. There are 17 residues in the CDR3. The chain's CDR3 is CATSRSGQGGGYQPQHF. DNA of the CDR3: TGTGCCACCAGCAGATCTGGTCAGGGTGGGGGGTATCAGCCCCAGCATTTT.

The chain has TRBV5-4 and TRBJ1-5; tentative D call: TRBD1 (6 bases). This CDR3 has 14 amino acids. CDR1 is SGHNT, CDR2 YYREEE, per germline (reference sequence). V lost 5 bases and J lost 6, with 15 bases in between. The CDR3, as DNA: TGTGCCAGCAGTCCACAGGGTAGTGGTCAGCCCCAGCATTTT. It yields the protein CASSPQGSGQPQHF.

The J gene is TRBJ2-7, the V gene TRBV2; 8 bases match TRBD2. This CDR3 is 16 amino acids long. Trimming cost V 6 bases and J 0 bases; bases outside gene matches: 10. Germline CDR1 is SNHLY and CDR2 is FYNNEI. CDR3 sequence (DNA): TGTGCCAGCAGCGTAGCGCCCGGGACTAGCTCCTACGAGCAGTACTTC. Encoded protein: CASSVAPGTSSYEQYF.

This chain connects TRBV27 to TRBJ2-3; the D gene is possibly TRBD2 (7 bases). The CDR3 runs to 14 residues. Germline CDR1 reads MNHEY; CDR2 reads SMNVEV (reference sequence). V shed 7 bases and J shed 5 bases, with 16 bases lying between them. For the CDR3, the DNA is TGTGCCAGCAACTCGGGGGGCCTTGGAGATACGCAGTATTTT. Protein sequence: CASNSGGLGDTQYF.

This clone was seen once. This chain joins TRBV6-2 or TRBV6-3 and TRBJ2-7; 9 bases are a match to TRBD1. The trim removed 6 bases at V and 6 bases at J, leaving 9 bases unmatched. This CDR3 comprises 14 residues. CDR1 is MNHEY, CDR2 SVGEGT, per germline. The CDR3 nucleotides are TGTGCCAGCAGCAAATCCGGGACAGGGAGCGAGCAGTACTTC. Its protein is CASSKSGTGSEQYF.

The chain combines TRBV1 with TRBJ1-2; TRBD1 is the table's D call, not checked against the DNA. TRBV1 is annotated as a pseudogene. The CDR3 is 15 residues long. CDR3 bases: TGCACCAGCAGCCAAGAAGGGGCGGGACAGTATGGCTACACCTTC. It yields the protein CTSSQEGAGQYGYTF.

This clone was counted once. The rearrangement links TRBV3-1 (or the pseudogene TRBV3-2) to TRBJ2-1; D may be TRBD2 (6 bases). The germline V and J ends were trimmed by 3 bases and 2 bases, with 17 bases remaining between them. CDR3 length: 17 amino acids. Germline assignment: CDR1 LGHDT and CDR2 YNNKEL (reference sequence). The CDR3 protein is CASSQLFGTDPYNEQFF. The CDR3 nucleotides read TGTGCCAGCAGCCAGCTCTTCGGGACTGACCCCTACAATGAGCAGTTCTTC.

The gene calls are TRBV19 and TRBJ2-4, with a tentative D call TRBD1 (6 bases). The CDR3 extends over 15 amino acids. Trimming took off 2 bases at V and 6 bases at J, with 14 bases between the two ends. Germline V lookup: CDR1 LNHDA, CDR2 SQIVND (reference sequence). In DNA form, the CDR3 reads TGTGCCAGTAGTATACCCCAGGGCAGGGGAAACATTCAGTACTTC. It specifies CASSIPQGRGNIQYF.